Each of the 31 T cell receptor beta chains below was sequenced from the same sample in a study of lymphopenia after photon versus proton radiotherapy. TCRdb keeps only in-frame clones here, not all; method: immunoSEQ multiplex PCR. The sample comprises 150,000 to 200,000 clones, less than 90% of which are singletons, and around 4.7% rests with the top ten. The sequencing used peripheral blood, collected from a patient treated with photon-based radiotherapy. The receptor set was obtained from a man in his fifties with gastric cancer.

The chain couples TRBV18 to TRBJ2-2; weak D call: TRBD2 (6 bases). The V end was cut by 2 bases, the J end by 5 bases, with 15 bases between. The CDR3 covers 16 residues. Germline V gives CDR1 KGHSH, CDR2 LQKENI. The CDR3 DNA is TGTGCCAGCTCACCAAGAATCGGAGGGGTTACCGGGGAGCTGTTTTTT. Residues: CASSPRIGGVTGELFF.

This chain joins TRBV2 and TRBJ2-2, with a possible D match to TRBD2 (5 bases). The germline gives CDR1 SNHLY, CDR2 FYNNEI. The CDR3 length is 15 residues. V was pared by 7 bases and J by 2 bases, with 14 bases between. CDR3 sequence (DNA): TGTGCCAGCAAATGGGAACTAGGCAACACCGGGGAGCTGTTTTTT. Protein sequence: CASKWELGNTGELFF.

This clone has only one observation. The chain uses TRBV9 and TRBJ1-2; the D is unclear. V lost 5 bases and J 4 bases, leaving 15 bases between the germline ends. Germline CDR1 reads SGDLS; CDR2 reads YYNGEE. The CDR3 is made up of 14 amino acids. CDR3 nucleotide sequence: TGTGCCAGCAGGGAAGACCCTTACAGCTATGGCTACACCTTC. Amino acid sequence: CASREDPYSYGYTF.

The CDR3 reads CASSLQGRRPTEV. The CDR3 DNA follows: TGTGCCAGCAGTTTACAGGGTCGCCGACCCACAGAGGTC. The chain uses TRBV28 and TRBJ2-7; perhaps TRBD1 as D (5 bases). Germline assignment: CDR1 MDHEN and CDR2 SYDVKM. The CDR3 length is 13 residues.

V and J are TRBV19 and TRBJ2-1; D is ambiguous. Germline assignment: CDR1 LNHDA and CDR2 SQIVND (reference sequence). V dropped 1 base and J dropped 8 bases, with 9 bases sitting between them. The CDR3 extends over 13 amino acids. The CDR3 DNA reads as TGTGCCAGTAGTATAGGGCCTTGGGATGAGCAGTTCTTC. This sequence encodes CASSIGPWDEQFF.

J is TRBJ1-5 and V is TRBV7-9; D gene uncertain. V was shortened by 4 bases and J by 2 bases, with 9 bases between the two germline ends. Germline values: CDR1 SEHNR, CDR2 FQNEAQ (reference sequence). CDR3 size: 14 residues. The CDR3 DNA is TGTGCCAGCAGCTCACTACGGGGCAATCAGCCCCAGCATTTT. Protein sequence: CASSSLRGNQPQHF.

This chain joins TRBV18 and TRBJ1-2, with D possibly matching TRBD1 (5 bases). Trimming left V 5 bases short and J 1 base short, with 11 bases between. Germline V gene sequence: CDR1 KGHSH, CDR2 LQKENI. CDR3 length: 14 residues. This CDR3 reads CASSERQRNYGYTF. The CDR3 coding sequence is TGTGCCAGCTCAGAACGACAGCGTAACTATGGCTACACCTTC.

The chain is built from TRBV9 and TRBJ2-1; 8 positions agree with TRBD2. Germline V gene data show CDR1 as SGDLS and CDR2 as YYNGEE. V was pared by 0 bases and J by 9 bases, with 11 bases of the junction left unmatched. The CDR3 contains 16 residues. The CDR3, as DNA: TGTGCCAGCAGCGTAGTTGGAGCGGGAGTAATGAGTGAGCAGTTCTTC. Its translation is CASSVVGAGVMSEQFF.

The CDR3 DNA is TGTGCTAGTGCCGCGGGGCTCGGTAACTACGAGCAGTACTTC. Protein sequence: CASAAGLGNYEQYF. The V gene is TRBV12-5, the J gene TRBJ2-7; D may be TRBD2 (6 bases). V shed 7 bases and J shed 3 bases, with 16 bases lying between them. The CDR3 runs 14 residues. Germline V lookup: CDR1 LGHNT, CDR2 FRNRAP.

The V call is TRBV2, the J call TRBJ1-2; 7 nucleotides align to TRBD1. This CDR3 contains 13 residues. Germline loops: CDR1 SNHLY, CDR2 FYNNEI. The V gene end was trimmed by 8 bases and the J gene end by 5 bases; junction bases not matched to a gene: 8. CDR3 protein: CASRYRGGYGYTF. In DNA, the CDR3 is TGTGCCAGCCGATACAGGGGCGGGTATGGCTACACCTTC.

The V call is TRBV9, the J call TRBJ2-3, with 8 bases that match TRBD2. Trimming cost V 6 bases and J 4 bases; bases outside gene matches: 4. The CDR3 is 13 residues long. Looked up from germline, CDR1 is SGDLS and CDR2 is YYNGEE. CDR3 in amino acids: CASNSGRADTQYF. In DNA form, the CDR3 reads TGTGCCAGCAACAGCGGGAGAGCAGATACGCAGTATTTT.

This sequence joins TRBV15 and TRBJ1-3; a weak D match, TRBD1 (5 bases). The CDR3 has 15 amino acids. Germline CDR1 is LNHNV and CDR2 is YYDKDF (reference sequence). Trimming shortened V by 2 bases and J by 0 bases, and 8 bases separated the two germline ends. The CDR3 region is CATSRQGSSGNTIYF. In nucleotides, the CDR3 is TGTGCCACCAGCAGACAGGGCTCCTCTGGAAACACCATATATTTT.

This chain joins TRBV5-1 and TRBJ2-5; weak D call: TRBD2 (5 bases). The CDR3 extends over 13 amino acids. CDR1 is SGHRS and CDR2 is YFSETQ in the germline V gene. Between the trimmed V and J ends, which lost 2 bases and 3 bases, there was a span of 8 bases. CDR3 coding DNA: TGCGCCAGCAGCTTCCCAGCGGAAGAGACCCAGTACTTC. Its protein product is CASSFPAEETQYF. Full variable domain (missing parts from reference TRBV5-1 and TRBJ2-5): KAGVTQTPRYLIKTRGQQVTLSCSPISGHRSVSWYQQTPGQGLQFLFEYFSETQRNKGNFPGRFSGRQFSNSRSEMNVSTLELGDSALYLCASSFPAEETQYFGPGTRLLVL.

This chain joins TRBV30 and TRBJ1-1; D is possibly TRBD1 (6 bases). Germline lookup yields CDR1 GTSNPN and CDR2 SVGIG (reference sequence). CDR3 length equals 17 residues. Trimming stripped 2 bases from V and 3 bases from J, with 22 bases between. This chain's CDR3 is CAWSLRGHLYGYTEAFF. CDR3 DNA sequence: TGTGCCTGGAGTTTGAGGGGACATCTATACGGGTACACTGAAGCTTTCTTT. Supplemented by reference TRBV30 and TRBJ1-1, the full variable domain reads SQTIHQWPATLVQPVGSPLSLECTVEGTSNPNLYWYRQAAGRGLQLLFYSVGIGQISSEVPQNLSASRPQDRQFILSSKKLLLSDSGFYLCAWSLRGHLYGYTEAFFGQGTRLTVV.

J is TRBJ2-3 and V is TRBV6-1, with TRBD1 matching over 9 bases. With V trimmed by 6 bases and J by 3 bases, 7 bases remained unmatched. This CDR3 comprises 15 residues. From germline, CDR1 is MNHNS and CDR2 SASEGT. The CDR3 DNA sequence: TGTGCCAGCAGGGGGGGACAGGGTAGGACAGATACGCAGTATTTT. Residues: CASRGGQGRTDTQYF.

The chain links TRBV9 to TRBJ2-3, with 9 nucleotides matching TRBD2. V lost 3 bases to trimming and J lost 0 bases; unmatched junction nucleotides: 5. Germline V gene sequence: CDR1 SGDLS, CDR2 YYNGEE. The CDR3 contains 16 residues. The CDR3 bases are TGTGCCAGCAGCGAGAGACTAGCGGCTAGCACAGATACGCAGTATTTT. Translation: CASSERLAASTDTQYF.

CDR3 nucleotides: TGTGCCAGCAGTGAAGCCGTGGGACGGAACACTGAAGCTTTCTTT. Translated, it gives CASSEAVGRNTEAFF. The chain carries TRBV2 and TRBJ1-1, with D possibly matching TRBD1 (5 bases). V dropped 0 bases and J dropped 1 base, with 9 bases sitting between them. Germline V lookup: CDR1 SNHLY, CDR2 FYNNEI. This CDR3 spans 15 amino acids. Together with reference TRBV2 and TRBJ1-1, the CDR3 gives the full variable domain: EPEVTQTPSHQVTQMGQEVILRCVPISNHLYFYWYRQILGQKVEFLVSFYNNEISEKSEIFDDQFSVERPDGSNFTLKIRSTKLEDSAMYFCASSEAVGRNTEAFFGQGTRLTVV.

The rearrangement links TRBV18 to TRBJ2-5; D uncertain. Trimming took off 2 bases at V and 3 bases at J, with 13 bases between the two ends. The length of the CDR3 is 15 residues. In germline, CDR1 is KGHSH, CDR2 LQKENI. The CDR3 DNA sequence: TGTGCCAGCTCACCAGGGTACAGTCAGGAAGAGACCCAGTACTTC. Protein sequence: CASSPGYSQEETQYF.

The chain combines TRBV2 with TRBJ2-5; the D call may be TRBD1 or TRBD2 (5 bases each). This CDR3 comprises 14 residues. Looked up from germline, CDR1 is SNHLY and CDR2 is FYNNEI. The germline V and J ends were trimmed by 4 bases and 5 bases, with 14 bases remaining between them. The DNA for the CDR3 is TGTGCCAGCAGTGTTCGGGGTAGGGGTGAGACCCAGTACTTC. Amino acid sequence: CASSVRGRGETQYF.

J is TRBJ1-2 and V is TRBV7-7; 9 bases map to TRBD1. The junction had 6 bases not matched to a gene; V was cut back by 0 bases and J by 7 bases. Germline V gives CDR1 SSHAT, CDR2 FNYEAQ (reference sequence). This CDR3 is 15 amino acids long. The CDR3 DNA sequence: TGTGCCAGCAGCTTAGCGGGACAGGGCGCGACTGGCTACACCTTC. Translation: CASSLAGQGATGYTF.

V and J are TRBV5-5 and TRBJ1-5, with TRBD1 identical over 9 bases. CDR1 and CDR2 from the germline V gene are SGHKS and YYEKEE (reference sequence). The junction had 10 bases not matched to a gene; V was cut back by 4 bases and J by 5 bases. The CDR3 runs to 16 residues. DNA of the CDR3: TGTGCCAGCAGCGGGACAGGGCGCCGCGGGGATCAGCCCCAGCATTTT. This sequence encodes CASSGTGRRGDQPQHF.

V is TRBV29-1 and J is TRBJ1-2; the D gene is possibly TRBD1 (6 bases). V was clipped by 4 bases and J by 0 bases, with 18 bases between them. Germline CDR1 and CDR2: SQVTM and ANQGSEA. CDR3 length equals 16 residues. CDR3 in amino acids: CSVGLPGAGANYGYTF. The CDR3 DNA reads TGCAGCGTTGGCCTTCCCGGGGCAGGGGCTAACTATGGCTACACCTTC. The full variable domain, rest sourced from reference TRBV29-1 and TRBJ1-2, is SAVISQKPSRDICQRGTSLTIQCQVDSQVTMMFWYRQQPGQSLTLIATANQGSEATYESGFVIDKFPISRPNLTFSTLTVSNMSPEDSSIYLCSVGLPGAGANYGYTFGSGTRLTVV.

This clone was seen once. The chain couples TRBV19 to TRBJ2-1; maybe TRBD1 (8 bases). V lost 6 bases, J lost 7 bases, and 19 bases lay in between. The CDR3 runs to 15 residues. Per germline, CDR1 LNHDA and CDR2 SQIVND (reference sequence). The CDR3, as DNA: TGTGCCAGTAGCCTCCCCGGACAGGGAGGGAATGAGCAGTTCTTC. Protein sequence: CASSLPGQGGNEQFF.

V and J are TRBV6-5 and TRBJ2-7, with D possibly TRBD1 on 5 matching bases. CDR1 is MNHEY, CDR2 SVGAGI, per germline. Deletions cut 8 bases from V and 6 bases from J, with 17 bases between. CDR3 size: 13 residues. The CDR3 loop is CASSQGRGSEQYF. In nucleotides, the CDR3 is TGTGCCAGCTCGCAGGGAAGGGGCTCCGAGCAGTACTTC.

The chain employs TRBV14 and TRBJ2-1; TRBD2 aligns across 8 bases. V dropped 6 bases and J dropped 6; count of bases not matched to a gene: 7. This CDR3 comprises 14 residues. The germline V gene encodes CDR1 SGHDN and CDR2 FVKESK. The CDR3 DNA is TGTGCCAGCAGAACCAGCGGGAGCGGCAATGAGCAGTTCTTC. Its protein is CASRTSGSGNEQFF.

The sample holds one count of this clone. The rearrangement uses TRBV9 and TRBJ2-2; possibly TRBD2 for D (6 bases). V shed 2 bases and J shed 2 bases, with 7 bases lying between them. Per germline, CDR1 SGDLS and CDR2 YYNGEE. The CDR3 loop spans 14 amino acids. CDR3 amino acids: CASSVGLNTGELFF. In nucleotides, the CDR3 is TGTGCCAGCAGCGTGGGACTTAACACCGGGGAGCTGTTTTTT.

In this sample, this clone turned up a few times. The chain is built from TRBV28 and TRBJ1-2; D remains unclear. Germline CDR1 MDHEN, CDR2 SYDVKM. Trimming pared 9 bases from V and 7 bases from J, leaving 15 bases between. The CDR3 is 12 amino acids. CDR3 nucleotides: TGTGCCAGTCTACTTTTGGGTGGTGGCTACACCTTC. Translated: CASLLLGGGYTF.

The V gene is TRBV7-2, the J gene TRBJ2-3; 8 bases are shared with TRBD1. CDR1 and CDR2 from the germline V gene are SGHTA and FQGNSA. The CDR3 has 15 residues. V lost 5 bases, J lost 2 bases, and 6 bases stayed unmatched. CDR3 amino acids: CASSLTGEATDTQYF. The CDR3 DNA sequence: TGTGCCAGCAGCCTGACAGGGGAGGCCACAGATACGCAGTATTTT.

The chain has TRBV7-8 and TRBJ1-1; TRBD1 matches at 9 bases. CDR1 is SGHVS and CDR2 is FQNEAQ in the germline V gene. This CDR3 comprises 18 residues. The V gene end was trimmed by 4 bases and the J gene end by 3 bases; junction bases not matched to a gene: 15. CDR3 sequence reads: CASSSIRDRVRSHTEAFF. CDR3 coding DNA: TGTGCCAGCAGCTCCATCCGGGACAGGGTGCGGAGTCACACTGAAGCTTTCTTT. The full variable domain, rest sourced from reference TRBV7-8 and TRBJ1-1, is GAGVSQSPRYKVAKRGQDVALRCDPISGHVSLFWYQQALGQGPEFLTYFQNEAQLDKSGLPSDRFFAERPEGSVSTLKIQRTQQEDSAVYLCASSSIRDRVRSHTEAFFGQGTRLTVV.

This sequence joins TRBV30 and TRBJ2-1; D could derive from TRBD1 or TRBD2 (5 bases each). CDR1 is GTSNPN, CDR2 SVGIG, per germline (reference sequence). Trimming took 1 base from V and 7 from J, leaving 17 bases between them. The CDR3 extends over 15 amino acids. CDR3 protein: CAWSGDLNYRNEQFF. The CDR3 DNA reads as TGTGCCTGGAGTGGGGACCTCAATTATCGGAATGAGCAGTTCTTC.

This sequence joins TRBV18 and TRBJ1-5, with D hard to call. Germline V gene lookup returns CDR1 KGHSH and CDR2 LQKENI. The germline V and J ends were trimmed by 3 bases and 0 bases, with 12 bases remaining between them. The CDR3 has 16 residues. The chain's CDR3 is CASSPGSSYSNQPQHF. CDR3 nucleotides: TGTGCCAGCTCACCGGGCAGCTCCTATAGCAATCAGCCCCAGCATTTT.